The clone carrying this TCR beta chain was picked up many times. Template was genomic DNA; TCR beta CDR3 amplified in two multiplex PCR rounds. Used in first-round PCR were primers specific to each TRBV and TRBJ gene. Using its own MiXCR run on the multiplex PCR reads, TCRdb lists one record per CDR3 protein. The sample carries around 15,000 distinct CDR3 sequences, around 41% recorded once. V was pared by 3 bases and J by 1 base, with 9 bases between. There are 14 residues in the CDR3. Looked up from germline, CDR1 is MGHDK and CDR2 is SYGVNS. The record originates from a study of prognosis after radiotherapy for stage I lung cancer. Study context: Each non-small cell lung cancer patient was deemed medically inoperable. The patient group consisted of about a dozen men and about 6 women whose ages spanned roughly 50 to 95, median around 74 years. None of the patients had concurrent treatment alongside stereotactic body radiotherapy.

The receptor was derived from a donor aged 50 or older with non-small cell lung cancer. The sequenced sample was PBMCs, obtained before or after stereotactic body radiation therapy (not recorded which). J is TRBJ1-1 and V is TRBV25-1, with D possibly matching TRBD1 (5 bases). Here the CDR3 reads CASSDWGGNTEAFF. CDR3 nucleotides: TGTGCCAGCAGTGATTGGGGGGGGAACACTGAAGCTTTCTTT.